A single sample gave rise to the 22 T cell receptor beta chains below, sequenced in a study of blood T cell repertoires in COVID-19. Data came from immunoSEQ multiplex PCR; TCRdb stores just in-frame clones and leaves some out. The sample has 170,000 or so clones; 80% to 85% are singletons. Sequences were obtained from peripheral blood. These receptors originate from a woman in her thirties or forties with COVID-19, enrolled during active disease.

The rearrangement joins TRBV6-5 to TRBJ1-2; D uncertain. This CDR3 is 15 amino acids long. Germline CDR1 is MNHEY and CDR2 is SVGAGI. The V end lost 6 bases, the J end lost 5 bases, and 19 bases lay between the germline ends. CDR3 bases: TGTGCCAGCAGGGGGAATAGCGGAATACCTTATGGCTACACCTTC. Residues: CASRGNSGIPYGYTF.

Here the CDR3 DNA reads TGTGCCACGACAGGGGGAAAGGACACCGGGGAGCTGTTTTTT. It encodes CATTGGKDTGELFF. The chain couples TRBV28 to TRBJ2-2; 9 bases match TRBD1. The ends lost 10 bases at V and 3 bases at J; junction bases unmatched: 6. The CDR3 contains 14 residues. Germline V lookup: CDR1 MDHEN, CDR2 SYDVKM.

V and J are TRBV4-2 and TRBJ1-5, with a possible D match to TRBD1 (5 bases). CDR1 and CDR2 (germline): LGHNA, YNFKEQ. V was shortened by 3 bases and J by 6 bases, with 12 bases between the two germline ends. The CDR3 extends over 14 amino acids. CDR3 protein: CASSQQGPSQPQHF. In nucleotides, the CDR3 is TGTGCCAGCAGCCAGCAGGGTCCCAGTCAGCCCCAGCATTTT.

Remarks on this clone: Other DNA sequences in the sample encode the same CDR3. The chain combines TRBV9 with TRBJ2-7; 10 nucleotides match TRBD1. The CDR3 sequence is 14 residues long. CDR1 and CDR2 (germline): SGDLS, YYNGEE. The V gene end was trimmed by 4 bases and the J gene end by 2 bases; junction bases not matched to a gene: 3. CDR3 residues: CASSPGQGAYEQYF. CDR3 nucleotides: TGTGCCAGCAGCCCCGGACAGGGGGCCTACGAGCAGTACTTC.

V gene TRBV2 combines with J gene TRBJ1-3, with 8 bases matching TRBD1. With V trimmed by 6 bases and J by 4 bases, 8 bases remained unmatched. The CDR3 contains 15 residues. Germline lookup yields CDR1 SNHLY and CDR2 FYNNEI. For the CDR3, the DNA is TGTGCCAGCAGGGAGAGGACAGGGTCGGGAAACACCATATATTTT. This encodes CASRERTGSGNTIYF.

Only a few counts were recorded for this clone. The gene calls are TRBV9 and TRBJ2-7; D perhaps matches TRBD2 (5 bases). This CDR3 is built from 12 residues. Germline loops: CDR1 SGDLS, CDR2 YYNGEE. Trimming left V 4 bases short and J 12 bases short, with 17 bases between. The CDR3 protein is CASSSGGPARYF. Written as DNA, the CDR3 is TGTGCCAGCAGCTCAGGAGGACCCGCACGGTACTTC. The full variable domain, rest sourced from reference TRBV9 and TRBJ2-7, is DSGVTQTPKHLITATGQRVTLRCSPRSGDLSVYWYQQSLDQGLQFLIQYYNGEERAKGNILERFSAQQFPDLHSELNLSSLELGDSALYFCASSSGGPARYFGPGTRLTVT.

The chain is built from TRBV28 and TRBJ2-3, with TRBD1 matching 8 bases. Germline lookup yields CDR1 MDHEN and CDR2 SYDVKM. The CDR3 spans 13 residues. V trimming: 5 bases; J trimming: 8 bases; junction bases outside the gene matches: 6. In nucleotides, the CDR3 is TGTGCCAGCAGTCGCCCCGACAGGGGTACGCAGTATTTT. Its protein is CASSRPDRGTQYF.

The chain joins TRBV19 to TRBJ2-1, with 13 bases identical to TRBD2. V was pared by 4 bases and J by 10 bases, with 7 bases of the junction left unmatched. Per the germline V gene, CDR1 is LNHDA and CDR2 is SQIVND (reference sequence). This CDR3 region has 15 residues. The CDR3 DNA reads TGTGCCAGTAGTACCCCGAGACTAGCGGGAGGAGAGCAGTTCTTC. It codes for CASSTPRLAGGEQFF.

The CDR3 sequence: CASSLSLGGTSGTDTQYF. CDR3 coding DNA: TGTGCCAGCAGTTTATCGTTAGGCGGGACTAGCGGCACAGATACGCAGTATTTT. The V call is TRBV27, the J call TRBJ2-3, with 10 positions matching TRBD2. CDR3 length: 18 amino acids. Germline CDR1 and CDR2: MNHEY and SMNVEV (reference sequence). The V segment lost 0 bases and the J segment 1 base; nucleotides outside the gene matches: 7.

This clone appeared a few times. The chain is built from TRBV5-1 and TRBJ1-6; unclear D gene. The CDR3 is 15 amino acids. Germline loops: CDR1 SGHRS, CDR2 YFSETQ. Trimming took 4 bases from V and 5 from J, leaving 13 bases between them. As DNA, the CDR3 is TGCGCCAGCAGCCGAGCCCGGGAGCATAATTCACCCCTCCACTTT. Amino acid sequence: CASSRAREHNSPLHF.

This chain joins TRBV5-4 and TRBJ1-3, with D possibly being TRBD1 (5 bases). Germline assignment: CDR1 SGHNT and CDR2 YYREEE (reference sequence). The CDR3 spans 14 residues. V shed 4 bases and J shed 4 bases, with 12 bases lying between them. The CDR3 region is CASSLGLEGNTIYF. Here the CDR3 DNA reads TGTGCCAGCAGCCTGGGACTGGAAGGAAACACCATATATTTT.

The rearrangement uses TRBV24-1 and TRBJ2-3; 9 nucleotides line up with TRBD2. CDR1 is KGHDR, CDR2 SFDVKD, per germline. The length of the CDR3 is 16 residues. The V segment lost 4 bases and the J segment 0 bases; nucleotides outside the gene matches: 4. For the CDR3, the DNA is TGTGCCACCAGTGAGGCCGGGACTAGCAGCACAGATACGCAGTATTTT. Encoded protein: CATSEAGTSSTDTQYF.

The rearrangement links TRBV5-6 to TRBJ2-7; no reliable D call. The CDR3 consists of 12 residues. Looked up from germline, CDR1 is SGHDT and CDR2 is YYEEEE. Trimming took off 3 bases at V and 4 bases at J, with 8 bases between the two ends. The CDR3 protein is CASSSPRYEQYF. Here the CDR3 DNA reads TGTGCCAGCAGCTCACCCAGGTACGAGCAGTACTTC.

CDR3 coding DNA: TGCGCCAGCAGCTTGGCCGGTCAGGCTGGAAACACCATATATTTT. Translated: CASSLAGQAGNTIYF. The chain links TRBV5-1 to TRBJ1-3; D is uncertain. The CDR3 sequence is 15 residues long. V dropped 0 bases and J dropped 2 bases, with 9 bases sitting between them. CDR1 is SGHRS, CDR2 YFSETQ, per germline.

This clone showed up just a few times. The rearrangement links TRBV15 to TRBJ1-2; D is possibly TRBD1 (6 bases). The CDR3 length is 15 residues. V shed 0 bases and J shed 4 bases, with 12 bases lying between them. Germline CDR1 reads LNHNV; CDR2 reads YYDKDF (reference sequence). The DNA of the CDR3 is TGTGCCACCAGCAGAGACTGGACAGCGACCTATGGCTACACCTTC. This gives the protein CATSRDWTATYGYTF.

V is TRBV19 and J is TRBJ1-2; no firm D call. Germline CDR1 LNHDA, CDR2 SQIVND (reference sequence). The CDR3 is 13 residues long. The V end lost 2 bases, the J end lost 5 bases, and 9 bases lay between the germline ends. DNA of the CDR3: TGTGCCAGTAGTATAAATGCGGGGTATGGCTACACCTTC. Residues: CASSINAGYGYTF.

V and J are TRBV28 and TRBJ2-5; 10 bases are a match to TRBD1. This CDR3 region has 12 residues. The germline V gene has CDR1 MDHEN and CDR2 SYDVKM. The V and J ends lost 8 bases and 5 bases, in that order; junction bases with no gene match: 2. The CDR3 sequence: CASDRGRETQYF. CDR3 sequence (DNA): TGTGCCAGCGACAGGGGGCGCGAGACCCAGTACTTC.

The chain has TRBV3-1 (or the pseudogene TRBV3-2) and TRBJ2-5; TRBD1 aligns across 7 bases. Trimming at V came to 0 bases and at J to 5 bases, leaving 6 bases not matched to a gene. Germline lookup yields CDR1 LGHDT and CDR2 YNNKEL (reference sequence). This CDR3 has 15 residues. CDR3 loop: CASSQDGRGSETQYF. The DNA for the CDR3 is TGTGCCAGCAGCCAAGATGGCAGGGGGAGTGAGACCCAGTACTTC.

This clone has only a few counts. The rearrangement links TRBV7-8 to TRBJ1-4, with 10 nucleotides matching TRBD1. The CDR3 sequence is 15 residues long. J lost 8 bases, V lost 3 bases, and 6 bases had no gene match. Germline-derived CDR1 and CDR2 are SGHVS and FQNEAQ. CDR3 sequence reads: CASSLETGGGEKLFF. Written as DNA, the CDR3 is TGTGCCAGCAGCTTGGAGACAGGGGGCGGGGAAAAACTGTTTTTT.

Concerning this clone itself: The limits of the CDR3 on the DNA are not certain, so only TCRdb's listed CDR3 is given. The chain recombines TRBV6-2 or TRBV6-3 with TRBJ1-5; TRBD1 was called by the table and not checked on the DNA. Germline lookup yields CDR1 MNHEY and CDR2 SVGEGT. Counting both end residues, the CDR3 totals 15 amino acids. CDR3 in amino acids: CASSTSGQGNQPQHF.

The J gene is TRBJ1-2, the V gene TRBV18, with TRBD1 identical over 7 bases. V lost 2 bases and J lost 4; bases outside the gene matches: 4. Germline CDR1 and CDR2: KGHSH and LQKENI. The CDR3 contains 14 residues. CDR3 residues: CASSPGTAVYGYTF. In DNA form, the CDR3 reads TGTGCCAGCTCACCAGGGACAGCAGTCTATGGCTACACCTTC. Using reference TRBV18 and TRBJ1-2 for the parts outside the CDR3, the full variable domain is NAGVMQNPRHLVRRRGQEARLRCSPMKGHSHVYWYRQLPEEGLKFMVYLQKENIIDESGMPKERFSAEFPKEGPSILRIQQVVRGDSAAYFCASSPGTAVYGYTFGSGTRLTVV.

As concerns this clone: This sample also contains other DNA sequences that code for the same CDR3. The gene calls are TRBV5-1 and TRBJ2-7; 12 bases are shared with TRBD2. Germline V gene lookup returns CDR1 SGHRS and CDR2 YFSETQ. V lost 2 bases, J lost 4 bases, and 4 bases stayed unmatched. This CDR3 is built from 15 residues. The CDR3 reads CASSFRLAGAYEQYF. The CDR3 nucleotides are TGCGCCAGCAGCTTCCGACTAGCGGGAGCTTACGAGCAGTACTTC.